The 18 T cell receptor beta chains below all came from one sample that was sequenced in a study of control samples from healthy donors and cancer patients. This table comes from immunoSEQ multiplex PCR, and its TCRdb copy is limited to in-frame clones, with some not included. The profile covers some 160,000 clones, with about 94% appearing a single time and approximately 8% taken by the ten largest. Sequenced input: blood. The receptors were sampled from a middle-aged woman in good health.

The V call is TRBV4-1, the J call TRBJ1-2; tentatively, D is TRBD1 (5 bases). The CDR3 is 15 residues long. V was clipped by 2 bases and J by 4 bases, with 14 bases between them. Germline CDR1 and CDR2: MGHRA and YSYEKL. CDR3 coding DNA: TGCGCCAGCAGCCAACCCATCCGGGACCGCTATGGCTACACCTTC. Protein sequence: CASSQPIRDRYGYTF.

V is TRBV9 and J is TRBJ2-7, with 7 bases identical to TRBD1. Trimming took 4 bases from V and 0 from J; bases not matched to a gene: 10. The CDR3 has 16 residues. Germline V gene lookup returns CDR1 SGDLS and CDR2 YYNGEE. The CDR3: CASSHSTGDPSYEQYF. In nucleotides, the CDR3 is TGTGCCAGCAGCCATAGTACAGGGGACCCCTCCTACGAGCAGTACTTC.

This clone was observed at least ten times. The CDR3 bases are TGTGCCAGCAGTGACTCGACTAGCGGGAGCAATGAGCAGTTCTTC. Its protein is CASSDSTSGSNEQFF. The V gene is TRBV6-4, the J gene TRBJ2-1; 12 bases align to TRBD2. CDR3 size: 15 residues. Per germline, CDR1 MRHNA and CDR2 SNTAGT. V was clipped by 0 bases and J by 6 bases; unmatched bases: 0.

V gene TRBV12-3 or TRBV12-4 combines with J gene TRBJ2-2; D is uncertain. V dropped 4 bases and J dropped 4 bases, with 7 bases sitting between them. There are 13 residues in the CDR3. This CDR3 is CASSSETTGELFF. The CDR3 DNA sequence: TGTGCCAGCAGTTCGGAAACCACCGGGGAGCTGTTTTTT.

CDR3 amino acids: CASSLDLSGGNTEAFF. The CDR3 coding sequence is TGTGCCAGCAGCTTAGACTTGTCGGGAGGGAACACTGAAGCTTTCTTT. The rearrangement uses TRBV7-9 and TRBJ1-1; D unclear. CDR1 and CDR2 from the germline V gene are SEHNR and FQNEAQ (reference sequence). Trimming took off 1 base at V and 1 base at J, with 13 bases between the two ends. The CDR3 totals 16 residues.

The gene calls are TRBV6-1 and TRBJ1-5; 9 nucleotides agree with TRBD1. Losses at the gene ends were 2 bases for V and 9 bases for J; bases not matched to a gene: 14. Germline V gives CDR1 MNHNS, CDR2 SASEGT. The CDR3 is made up of 17 amino acids. CDR3: CASSEMGGQGMAWPQHF. CDR3 coding DNA: TGTGCCAGCAGTGAAATGGGGGGACAGGGCATGGCTTGGCCCCAGCATTTT.

This clone has just a few counts. Different DNA sequences within this sample yield the same CDR3. The V gene is TRBV9, the J gene TRBJ2-5; D not certain. Trimming pared 0 bases from V and 2 bases from J, leaving 8 bases between. CDR3 length: 14 amino acids. Germline assignment: CDR1 SGDLS and CDR2 YYNGEE. CDR3 nucleotides: TGTGCCAGCAGCGTAGGGCCAGAACAAGAGACCCAGTACTTC. Translating it yields CASSVGPEQETQYF.

The chain links TRBV5-6 to TRBJ1-5; possibly TRBD1 for D (5 bases). This CDR3 spans 14 amino acids. V was pared by 0 bases and J by 3 bases, with 7 bases between. Germline values: CDR1 SGHDT, CDR2 YYEEEE. CDR3 region: CASSLGGYNQPQHF. CDR3 DNA: TGTGCCAGCAGCTTGGGGGGCTACAATCAGCCCCAGCATTTT. The full variable domain, its missing parts supplied by reference TRBV5-6 and TRBJ1-5, is DAGVTQSPTHLIKTRGQQVTLRCSPKSGHDTVSWYQQALGQGPQFIFQYYEEEERQRGNFPDRFSGHQFPNYSSELNVNALLLGDSALYLCASSLGGYNQPQHFGDGTRLSIL.

V gene TRBV11-3 combines with J gene TRBJ2-1; D not resolved. V shed 0 bases and J shed 9 bases, with 6 bases lying between them. CDR3 length: 12 residues. Germline CDR1 reads SGHNT; CDR2 reads YENEEA. The CDR3 spells CASSLDPGEQFF. In DNA, the CDR3 is TGTGCCAGCAGCTTAGACCCCGGTGAGCAGTTCTTC.

This chain links TRBV5-1 with TRBJ2-1; the match to TRBD2 covers 8 bases. Germline V gives CDR1 SGHRS, CDR2 YFSETQ. This CDR3 comprises 16 residues. The junction had 18 bases not matched to a gene; V was cut back by 0 bases and J by 16 bases. CDR3 coding DNA: TGCGCCAGCAGCTTGGTACAGGGTTCTGCGGGAGGTCTCAGCTTCTTC. It encodes CASSLVQGSAGGLSFF.

The chain joins TRBV12-3 or TRBV12-4 to TRBJ1-2; D perhaps matches TRBD1 (5 bases). CDR3 size: 13 residues. V was cut by 10 bases and J by 13 bases, with 25 bases left in between. CDR3 region: CATPAARGSSLTF. Written as DNA, the CDR3 is TGTGCCACTCCCGCGGCGCGGGGGTCTTCTCTCACCTTC.

The chain recombines TRBV29-1 with TRBJ2-1, with 14 nucleotides matching TRBD2. Germline lookup yields CDR1 SQVTM and CDR2 ANQGSEA. V trimming: 7 bases; J trimming: 5 bases; junction bases outside the gene matches: 10. The CDR3 is made up of 16 amino acids. In DNA, the CDR3 is TGCAGCGCTGACGGGACTAGCGGGGGCCGGGACAATGAGCAGTTCTTC. Protein product: CSADGTSGGRDNEQFF.

The V gene is TRBV25-1, the J gene TRBJ1-1, with 7 nucleotides matching TRBD1. V gave up 7 bases and J gave up 0 bases; unmatched junction bases: 5. CDR1 MGHDK and CDR2 SYGVNS come from the germline V gene. This CDR3 has 14 residues. CDR3 sequence reads: CASTKQGLNTEAFF. CDR3 sequence (DNA): TGTGCCAGCACCAAACAGGGGTTGAACACTGAAGCTTTCTTT.

This chain links TRBV14 with TRBJ1-1; D call uncertain. Deletions cut 1 base from V and 1 base from J, with 10 bases between. There are 15 residues in the CDR3. Germline lookup yields CDR1 SGHDN and CDR2 FVKESK. CDR3 DNA sequence: TGTGCCAGCAGCCAAGTTCTACGGGCGAACACTGAAGCTTTCTTT. Translating gives CASSQVLRANTEAFF.

This clone was seen a single time. This rearrangement joins TRBV5-1 to TRBJ2-3, with D hard to call. Between the trimmed V and J ends, which lost 0 bases and 2 bases, there was a span of 7 bases. The CDR3 runs 14 residues. The V gene's germline CDR1 is SGHRS and CDR2 YFSETQ. The DNA for the CDR3 is TGCGCCAGCAGCTTGGACTTCTACACAGATACGCAGTATTTT. It codes for CASSLDFYTDTQYF.

The genes are TRBV5-1 and TRBJ2-3; D may correspond to TRBD1 or TRBD2 (5 bases each). The CDR3 has 13 residues. The germline V gene has CDR1 SGHRS and CDR2 YFSETQ. The V and J ends lost 0 bases and 6 bases respectively, with 8 bases between them. CDR3 nucleotide sequence: TGCGCCAGCAGCTTGGACAGGAGGGATACGCAGTATTTT. Its translation: CASSLDRRDTQYF.

The rearrangement links TRBV28 to TRBJ1-5; D is uncertain. This CDR3 is 11 amino acids long. Trimming took off 8 bases at V and 6 bases at J, with 8 bases between the two ends. The germline CDR1 and CDR2 sequences are MDHEN and SYDVKM. Here the CDR3 DNA reads TGTGCCAGCGGCCGAACTCAGCCCCAGCATTTT. It encodes CASGRTQPQHF.

The gene calls are TRBV2 and TRBJ2-1; the match to TRBD2 covers 10 bases. Per the germline V gene, CDR1 is SNHLY and CDR2 is FYNNEI. Unmatched junction bases numbered 7, after V lost 7 bases and J lost 7 bases. The CDR3 contains 14 residues. CDR3: CASIALAGANEQFF. Here the CDR3 DNA reads TGTGCCAGCATCGCCCTAGCGGGAGCTAATGAGCAGTTCTTC.